The 31 T cell receptor beta chains presented below share a single source sample, sequenced in a study of blood T cell repertoires in COVID-19. The data were produced by immunoSEQ multiplex PCR, yet TCRdb's version contains in-frame clones alone and is incomplete. The sample has a few hundred thousand clones; 85% are singletons. The sample was peripheral blood. The receptors originated from a human donor in a cohort sampled during active COVID-19.

V and J are TRBV19 and TRBJ2-5, with 10 bases fitting TRBD1. Germline V lookup: CDR1 LNHDA, CDR2 SQIVND (reference sequence). V dropped 1 base and J dropped 5; count of bases not matched to a gene: 4. The length of the CDR3 is 15 residues. The CDR3 spells CASSIGDRGGETQYF. The CDR3 bases are TGTGCCAGTAGTATAGGGGACAGGGGTGGGGAGACCCAGTACTTC.

This clone came up a few times. This sequence joins TRBV7-9 and TRBJ1-2; 7 bases are a match to TRBD1. The CDR3 runs to 14 residues. CDR1 and CDR2 from the germline V gene are SEHNR and FQNEAQ (reference sequence). Germline trimming cut 0 bases from V and 6 bases from J; bases unmatched to any gene: 4. This CDR3 is CASSLARDRDGYTF. The DNA for the CDR3 is TGTGCCAGCAGCTTAGCCCGGGACAGAGATGGCTACACCTTC.

V gene TRBV12-3 or TRBV12-4 combines with J gene TRBJ1-5; D uncertain. The length of the CDR3 is 13 residues. The V end lost 1 base, the J end lost 7 bases, and 8 bases lay between the germline ends. The CDR3 region has the DNA TGTGCCAGCAGTTTAGGGGGAGAGCAGCCCCAGCATTTT. This encodes CASSLGGEQPQHF.

V is TRBV5-1 and J is TRBJ2-1; 7 bases fit TRBD1. Unmatched junction bases numbered 6, after V lost 2 bases and J lost 4 bases. The CDR3 sequence is 15 residues long. Germline V lookup: CDR1 SGHRS, CDR2 YFSETQ. The DNA for the CDR3 is TGCGCCAGCAGCTTCCTGCGACAGGGATACAATGAGCAGTTCTTC. Its translation: CASSFLRQGYNEQFF.

This chain joins TRBV9 and TRBJ2-7; unclear D gene. The V end was cut by 0 bases, the J end by 0 bases, with 10 bases between. The CDR3 runs to 15 residues. In germline, CDR1 is SGDLS, CDR2 YYNGEE. CDR3 amino acids: CASSVEPESSYEQYF. In DNA form, the CDR3 reads TGTGCCAGCAGCGTAGAACCAGAAAGCTCCTACGAGCAGTACTTC.

The chain uses TRBV7-9 and TRBJ1-2, with unresolved D. The CDR3 consists of 14 residues. The V and J ends lost 3 bases and 2 bases respectively, with 10 bases between them. Germline CDR1 SEHNR, CDR2 FQNEAQ (reference sequence). DNA of the CDR3: TGTGCCAGCAGCTTCAGTCAGTTCAACTATGGCTACACCTTC. Its translation: CASSFSQFNYGYTF.

This chain joins TRBV7-9 and TRBJ2-4; D is ambiguous. Germline-derived CDR1 and CDR2 are SEHNR and FQNEAQ (reference sequence). Trimming pared 0 bases from V and 1 base from J, leaving 10 bases between. The CDR3 consists of 16 residues. The CDR3 protein is CASSLALRLAKNIQYF. In DNA, the CDR3 is TGTGCCAGCAGCTTAGCGCTGCGATTGGCCAAAAACATTCAGTACTTC.

This clone was recorded once. This chain links TRBV7-9 with TRBJ1-1, with 7 bases aligning to TRBD1. With V trimmed by 4 bases and J by 3 bases, 11 bases remained unmatched. Germline CDR1 is SEHNR and CDR2 is FQNEAQ (reference sequence). The CDR3 runs 16 residues. The CDR3 reads CASSSYRTGSHTEAFF. CDR3 DNA sequence: TGTGCCAGCAGCTCATATCGGACAGGAAGTCACACTGAAGCTTTCTTT. Combining the CDR3 with reference TRBV7-9 and TRBJ1-1 gives the whole variable domain DTGVSQNPRHKITKRGQNVTFRCDPISEHNRLYWYRQTLGQGPEFLTYFQNEAQLEKSRLLSDRFSAERPKGSFSTLEIQRTEQGDSAMYLCASSSYRTGSHTEAFFGQGTRLTVV.

The J gene is TRBJ1-2, the V gene TRBV5-6, with a possible D match to TRBD1 (6 bases). This CDR3 is 14 amino acids long. V lost 4 bases to trimming and J lost 1 base, with 11 bases between them. Germline V gives CDR1 SGHDT, CDR2 YYEEEE. The chain's CDR3 is CASSTLQGNYGYTF. The CDR3 nucleotides read TGTGCCAGCAGCACCCTACAGGGTAACTATGGCTACACCTTC.

The J gene is TRBJ2-1, the V gene TRBV7-3, with 7 bases fitting TRBD2. With V trimmed by 5 bases and J by 7 bases, 5 bases remained unmatched. The length of the CDR3 is 13 residues. The germline gives CDR1 SGHTA, CDR2 FQGTGA. The CDR3: CASSQYGGNEQFF. Written as DNA, the CDR3 is TGTGCCAGCAGCCAATACGGGGGGAATGAGCAGTTCTTC.

In this sample, this clone turned up many times. CDR3 DNA sequence: TGTGCCAGCAGTTACTCGATCAGGGTCTCTGAAGCTTTCTTT. This encodes CASSYSIRVSEAFF. The chain employs TRBV6-5 and TRBJ1-1, with D tentatively TRBD1 (5 bases). The CDR3 is 14 residues long. Germline assignment: CDR1 MNHEY and CDR2 SVGAGI. The ends were cut back, 0 bases at V and 6 bases at J, with 11 bases in the middle.

This sequence joins TRBV19 and TRBJ1-2, with D possibly being TRBD1 (6 bases). The V end lost 3 bases, the J end lost 3 bases, and 11 bases lay between the germline ends. CDR3 length equals 14 residues. Per germline, CDR1 LNHDA and CDR2 SQIVND (reference sequence). Written as DNA, the CDR3 is TGTGCCAGTAGTATGCCAGGGGTGGACTATGGCTACACCTTC. Translation: CASSMPGVDYGYTF.

The gene calls are TRBV6-2 or TRBV6-3 and TRBJ1-5, with TRBD1 as a possible D gene (6 bases). Germline CDR1 reads MNHEY; CDR2 reads SVGEGT. Deletions cut 2 bases from V and 7 bases from J, with 21 bases between. The CDR3 length is 17 residues. The CDR3 sequence: CASSYLPRGSRAQPQHF. CDR3 DNA sequence: TGTGCCAGCAGTTACCTCCCTAGGGGGTCACGGGCCCAGCCCCAGCATTTT.

The chain combines TRBV5-4 with TRBJ1-1; 10 nucleotides align to TRBD1. This CDR3 has 15 amino acids. Trimming removed 7 bases from V and 0 bases from J; junction bases left unmatched: 6. The V gene's germline CDR1 is SGHNT and CDR2 YYREEE (reference sequence). The CDR3: CASSGDRGMNTEAFF. CDR3 bases: TGTGCCAGCTCCGGGGACAGGGGTATGAACACTGAAGCTTTCTTT.

This rearrangement joins TRBV5-1 to TRBJ2-1, with 14 bases that match TRBD2. The CDR3 length is 17 residues. V shed 4 bases and J 0 bases; nucleotides not matched to a gene: 3. Per the germline V gene, CDR1 is SGHRS and CDR2 is YFSETQ. CDR3 DNA sequence: TGCGCCAGCAGCAGCGGGACTAGCGGGAGCTCCTACAATGAGCAGTTCTTC. The encoded protein is CASSSGTSGSSYNEQFF.

The chain has TRBV30 and TRBJ1-2; D remains unclear. Germline loops: CDR1 GTSNPN, CDR2 SVGIG (reference sequence). Trimming took off 1 base at V and 4 bases at J, with 10 bases between the two ends. The CDR3 is made up of 13 amino acids. CDR3 nucleotide sequence: TGTGCCTGGAGTGCCCCGGGGTCCTATGGCTACACCTTC. Its translation: CAWSAPGSYGYTF.

V gene TRBV5-8 combines with J gene TRBJ1-2; D is uncertain. The CDR3 runs 13 residues. Deletions cut 3 bases from V and 4 bases from J, with 10 bases between. Looked up from germline, CDR1 is SGHTS and CDR2 is YDEGEE. The CDR3 sequence is CASSSRASYGYTF. CDR3 sequence (DNA): TGTGCCAGCAGCTCGAGGGCCAGCTATGGCTACACCTTC.

This clone was counted once. The chain carries TRBV18 and TRBJ2-5; tentative D call: TRBD1 (6 bases). The germline CDR1 and CDR2 sequences are KGHSH and LQKENI. The CDR3 covers 15 residues. V was shortened by 3 bases and J by 5 bases, with 16 bases between the two germline ends. The CDR3 region is CASSPRTGQRETQYF. CDR3 DNA sequence: TGTGCCAGCTCACCGCGGACGGGACAAAGGGAGACCCAGTACTTC.

This chain connects TRBV5-1 to TRBJ2-1; D uncertain. The CDR3 contains 12 residues. V was trimmed by 7 bases and J by 8 bases, leaving 13 bases between them. In germline, CDR1 is SGHRS, CDR2 YFSETQ. CDR3 protein: CASHPGGDEQFF. The CDR3 region has the DNA TGCGCCAGCCACCCCGGCGGAGATGAGCAGTTCTTC.

V and J are TRBV7-6 and TRBJ2-7; D might be TRBD1 (6 bases). Looked up from germline, CDR1 is SGHVS and CDR2 is FNYEAQ. V was pared by 5 bases and J by 1 base, with 15 bases between. This CDR3 is built from 15 residues. Written as DNA, the CDR3 is TGTGCCAGCAGCGCCGGCCCAGGGGATTCCTACGAGCAGTACTTC. Protein: CASSAGPGDSYEQYF.

This chain links TRBV5-1 with TRBJ2-6, with 7 bases aligning to TRBD1. The V segment lost 2 bases and the J segment 0 bases; nucleotides outside the gene matches: 5. Germline V gives CDR1 SGHRS, CDR2 YFSETQ. The length of the CDR3 is 17 residues. CDR3 nucleotides: TGCGCCAGCAGCTTAGGGACAGCCCCCTCTGGGGCCAACGTCCTGACTTTC. It codes for CASSLGTAPSGANVLTF.

As to this clone: Within the sample, other DNA sequences also encode this same CDR3. The chain has TRBV5-1 and TRBJ1-2; D remains unclear. Trimming removed 3 bases at V and 7 bases at J, with 10 bases between. The CDR3 is 12 amino acids. CDR1 is SGHRS, CDR2 YFSETQ, per germline. The CDR3 here is CASSSWAGGYTF. The CDR3 DNA reads as TGCGCCAGCAGCTCGTGGGCGGGTGGCTACACCTTC. The entire variable domain, with the rest obtained from reference TRBV5-1 and TRBJ1-2, is as follows: KAGVTQTPRYLIKTRGQQVTLSCSPISGHRSVSWYQQTPGQGLQFLFEYFSETQRNKGNFPGRFSGRQFSNSRSEMNVSTLELGDSALYLCASSSWAGGYTFGSGTRLTVV.

The chain joins TRBV7-3 to TRBJ1-1; D is uncertain. Per the germline V gene, CDR1 is SGHTA and CDR2 is FQGTGA. The germline V and J ends were trimmed by 4 bases and 0 bases, with 6 bases remaining between them. This CDR3 has 13 residues. The CDR3 DNA reads TGTGCCAGCAGCTCATACATGAACACTGAAGCTTTCTTT. Amino acids: CASSSYMNTEAFF.

V is TRBV5-1 and J is TRBJ2-3, with TRBD1 as a possible D gene (6 bases). The length of the CDR3 is 12 residues. V was pared by 4 bases and J by 7 bases, with 10 bases between. Germline V gene data show CDR1 as SGHRS and CDR2 as YFSETQ. CDR3 sequence (DNA): TGCGCCAGCAGCCCACAGGGTCATACGCAGTATTTT. This codes for CASSPQGHTQYF.

J is TRBJ2-1 and V is TRBV5-4; 7 bases align to TRBD1. CDR3 length: 12 residues. Trimming removed 4 bases from V and 10 bases from J; junction bases left unmatched: 5. Germline CDR1 reads SGHNT; CDR2 reads YYREEE (reference sequence). CDR3: CASSPRTGEQFF. In nucleotides, the CDR3 is TGTGCCAGCAGCCCAAGGACAGGAGAGCAGTTCTTC.

The chain links TRBV10-3 to TRBJ2-7, with 9 nucleotides matching TRBD1. The CDR3 length is 11 residues. Germline V CDR1 and CDR2: ENHRY, SYGVKD. The CDR3 nucleotides read TGTGCGTCTGGACAGGGGAACGAGCAGTACTTC. Translation gives CASGQGNEQYF.

The V and J genes are TRBV24-1 and TRBJ2-3, with 12 bases lining up with TRBD2. The V segment lost 3 bases and the J segment 6 bases; nucleotides outside the gene matches: 9. The CDR3 loop spans 17 amino acids. Germline lookup yields CDR1 KGHDR and CDR2 SFDVKD. Written as DNA, the CDR3 is TGTGCCACCAGTGATCGGACTAGCGGGGCCATGAGGGATACGCAGTATTTT. The encoded protein is CATSDRTSGAMRDTQYF.

The rearrangement links TRBV20-1 to TRBJ2-5, with no clear D. Between the trimmed V and J ends, which lost 3 bases and 4 bases, there was a span of 6 bases. Germline CDR1 and CDR2: DFQATT and SNEGSKA (reference sequence). This CDR3 comprises 11 residues. The CDR3 spells CSARTGETQYF. The CDR3 DNA is TGCAGTGCTAGGACTGGAGAGACCCAGTACTTC.

The CDR3: CASSQGTGYAETQYF. CDR3 nucleotides: TGTGCCAGCAGCCAGGGGACAGGGTATGCAGAGACCCAGTACTTC. V is TRBV4-2 and J is TRBJ2-5; 9 bases map to TRBD1. Germline V gene lookup returns CDR1 LGHNA and CDR2 YNFKEQ. V lost 3 bases, J lost 4 bases, and 6 bases stayed unmatched. The CDR3 consists of 15 residues.

The rearrangement joins TRBV6-5 to TRBJ2-7; tentatively, D is TRBD1 (6 bases). CDR1 and CDR2 from the germline V gene are MNHEY and SVGAGI. The CDR3 is made up of 14 amino acids. Trimming took 2 bases from V and 4 from J, leaving 12 bases between them. CDR3 nucleotides: TGTGCCAGCAGTTACGGGGGACAAGAATACGAGCAGTACTTC. This translates into CASSYGGQEYEQYF.

CDR3 sequence reads: CASSVGDFTEAFF. Here the CDR3 DNA reads TGCGCCAGCAGTGTTGGGGACTTCACTGAAGCTTTCTTT. The chain employs TRBV10-2 and TRBJ1-1; a weak D match, TRBD1 (5 bases). CDR1 is WSHSY, CDR2 SAAADI, per germline. This CDR3 spans 13 amino acids. V lost 4 bases and J lost 4, with 10 bases in between.